The 6 T cell receptor beta chains presented below share a single source sample, sequenced in a study of STAT3 mutations in large granular lymphocyte leukemia. Overall study results and limits: Every T-cell large granular lymphocyte leukemia patient had at least one immunodominant TCR beta clonotype.

These receptors' antigens are unknown. TCRdb's table, derived via immunoSEQ multiplex PCR, lists solely in-frame clones and lacks some. The table has 10,000 to 15,000 clones, over 75% seen once. Sequenced material: PBMCs. The source is a human donor with T large granular lymphocyte leukemia. Some clones in this sample may be carry-over from other donors' samples.

The chain has TRBV28 and TRBJ2-5; D ambiguous. CDR1 and CDR2 (germline): MDHEN, SYDVKM. V was clipped by 5 bases and J by 2 bases, with 15 bases between them. The CDR3 covers 15 residues. The CDR3 sequence: CASSLPGSLQETQYF. The CDR3 nucleotides are TGTGCCAGCAGTCTCCCCGGTTCGCTGCAAGAGACCCAGTACTTC.

V gene TRBV27 combines with J gene TRBJ1-4; D is unclear. CDR3 size: 13 residues. Trimming removed 3 bases from V and 3 bases from J, with 5 bases in between. Germline V gene sequence: CDR1 MNHEY, CDR2 SMNVEV (reference sequence). The CDR3 sequence is CASSFQPNEKLFF. The CDR3 coding sequence is TGTGCCAGCAGTTTCCAGCCTAATGAAAAACTGTTTTTT.

This chain connects TRBV9 to TRBJ1-2; D ambiguous. The length of the CDR3 is 12 residues. CDR1 and CDR2 (germline): SGDLS, YYNGEE. Trimming took 4 bases from V and 5 from J, leaving 9 bases between them. CDR3 in amino acids: CASSPDTYGYTF. The DNA of the CDR3 is TGTGCCAGCAGCCCAGATACTTATGGCTACACCTTC.

The CDR3 DNA sequence: TGCGCCAGCAGCCCCGGGAGGACGGGGGAGACCCAGTACTTC. Protein: CASSPGRTGETQYF. The chain is built from TRBV5-1 and TRBJ2-5; 7 bases fit TRBD2. Unmatched junction bases numbered 8, after V lost 4 bases and J lost 5 bases. CDR3 length equals 14 residues. Germline values: CDR1 SGHRS, CDR2 YFSETQ.

The rearrangement uses TRBV11-2 and TRBJ1-1; D gene unclear. V was trimmed by 1 base and J by 2 bases, leaving 8 bases between them. Germline V gene data show CDR1 as SGHAT and CDR2 as FQNNGV. The CDR3 is 14 residues long. The CDR3 region is CASSLGRENTEAFF. The DNA for the CDR3 is TGTGCCAGCAGCTTAGGCCGGGAAAACACTGAAGCTTTCTTT.

The CDR3 region has the DNA TGTGCCAGCAGCTTCGGGACAGGGGGGAGTCAGCCCCAGCATTTT. Translating it yields CASSFGTGGSQPQHF. The chain recombines TRBV9 with TRBJ1-5; TRBD1 aligns across 11 bases. The germline V gene has CDR1 SGDLS and CDR2 YYNGEE. The CDR3 has 15 amino acids. The ends lost 4 bases at V and 6 bases at J; junction bases unmatched: 6.